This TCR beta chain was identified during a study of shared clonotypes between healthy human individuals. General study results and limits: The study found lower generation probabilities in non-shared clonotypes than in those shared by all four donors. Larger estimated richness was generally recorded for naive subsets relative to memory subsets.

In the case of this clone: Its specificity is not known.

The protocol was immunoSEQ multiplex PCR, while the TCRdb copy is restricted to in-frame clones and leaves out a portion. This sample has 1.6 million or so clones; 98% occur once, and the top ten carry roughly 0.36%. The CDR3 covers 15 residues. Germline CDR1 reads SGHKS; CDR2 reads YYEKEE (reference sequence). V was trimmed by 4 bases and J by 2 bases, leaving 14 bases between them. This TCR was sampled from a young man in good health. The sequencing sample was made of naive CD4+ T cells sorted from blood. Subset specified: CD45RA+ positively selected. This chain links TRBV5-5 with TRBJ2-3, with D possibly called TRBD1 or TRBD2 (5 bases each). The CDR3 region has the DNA TGTGCCAGCAGCCCGGGACCCCTTAACACAGATACGCAGTATTTT. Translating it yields CASSPGPLNTDTQYF.